Detailed here is one T cell receptor (beta chain). In its sample, this clonotype was seen many times. Its target antigen remains unknown. Nothing much larger sits one base from this clone, and base qualities are not available. The record originates from a study of T cell repertoires in cytomegalovirus infection (dated by TCRdb to between 2018 and 2021). For context, the study as a whole: Alongside well-studied HLA-B-restricted epitopes, the peptide stimulations were aimed at recently identified HLA-C-restricted CMV epitopes, whose presentation resists viral immunomodulation. Because public TCR beta signatures pointed to carriage of CMV infection together with the matching HLA type, the HLA type of each donor mattered for the analysis. Broader findings and caveats from the paper: The ex vivo response was dominated by HLA-C-restricted CMV-specific TCR beta clonotypes, which also provided the single most frequent clonotype in two of eight donors. Carriers of CMV infection plus the relevant HLA type were discriminated by the cumulative frequency of public TCR beta family members in the study cohort and in an independent roughly 370-donor cohort.

The treatment or condition label of this sample denotes: in vitro stimulation with specific CMV peptide epitopes to enrich CMV-specific T cells. From the cysteine up to the phenylalanine, the CDR3 has a length of 16 residues. Of the read, only the CDR3 DNA is kept; its 48 bases are in frame from base 1. The junction shows trimming of 3 bases on V and 7 bases on J, plus 19 bases between the germline ends. Sequences SEHNR (CDR1) and FQNEAQ (CDR2) are obtained from the germline V gene (reference sequence). Sequenced using an Illumina HiSeq 1500. TCRdb redid the processing of the public reads, applying fastp at Q25 and MiXCR, and retained in-frame beta chains. Merged by CDR3 protein, the rows form single entries marked with the most common genes and DNA. The sample contains 830,000 or so distinct CDR3 sequences, approximately 30% of them found a single time. Together, the top ten hold 12% of the sample.

The V and J segments used are TRBV7-9 and TRBJ2-1; the D segment could be TRBD2, given 5 matching bases. This material consisted of cultured CD8+ T cells from PBMCs, taken from culture after CMV antigen stimulation. This sequence originates from a human donor in good health (CMV status not recorded). Some clones in this sample may be carry-over from other donors' samples. For the CDR3, the sequence is CASSFRGQEINNEQFF. The DNA sequence reads TGTGCCAGCAGCTTTAGAGGGCAAGAAATAAATAATGAGCAGTTCTTC.